One sample yielded the 19 T cell receptor beta chains listed below, sequenced in a study of shared clonotypes between healthy human individuals. Generated by immunoSEQ multiplex PCR, the TCRdb table keeps only in-frame clones and is missing some. The sample records more than 850,000 clones, more than 75% being singletons. The sequenced sample was memory CD4+ T cells from PBMCs. The subset denotes: CD45RA-negative fraction. The source is a man aged 18 to 29 in good health. Some clones in this sample may be carry-over from other donors' samples.

About this clone: Other DNA sequences in this sample translate to the same CDR3. This chain joins TRBV2 and TRBJ2-7; D gene ambiguous. Per germline, CDR1 SNHLY and CDR2 FYNNEI. Trimming pared 6 bases from V and 3 bases from J, leaving 9 bases between. This CDR3 is built from 12 residues. CDR3 sequence (DNA): TGTGCCAGCAGCGAACAGCGCTACGAGCAGTACTTC. This gives the protein CASSEQRYEQYF.

This clone was picked up a small number of times. The chain is built from TRBV9 and TRBJ1-4; D not resolved. This CDR3 is 14 amino acids long. Deletions cut 3 bases from V and 3 bases from J, with 9 bases between. CDR1 is SGDLS and CDR2 is YYNGEE in the germline V gene. CDR3 amino acids: CASSAQPANEKLFF. The CDR3 DNA reads TGTGCCAGCAGCGCCCAGCCGGCTAATGAAAAACTGTTTTTT.

This clone occurred a few times. The V gene is TRBV7-8, the J gene TRBJ2-1, with 7 bases fitting TRBD2. Germline V gene data show CDR1 as SGHVS and CDR2 as FQNEAQ. The V and J ends lost 5 bases and 9 bases, in that order; junction bases with no gene match: 13. The CDR3 consists of 15 residues. CDR3: CASSLSGGFNAEQFF. CDR3 bases: TGTGCCAGCAGCCTCTCCGGGGGGTTCAATGCTGAGCAGTTCTTC.

Comments on this clone: The same CDR3 is also encoded by other DNA sequences in this sample. J is TRBJ1-1 and V is TRBV6-6, with TRBD1 as a possible D gene (5 bases). CDR1 is MNHNY and CDR2 is SVGAGI in the germline V gene (reference sequence). CDR3 length: 14 residues. The V end was cut by 0 bases, the J end by 4 bases, with 9 bases between. The CDR3 is CASSYSGGATEAFF. In DNA form, the CDR3 reads TGTGCCAGCAGTTACTCGGGAGGGGCCACTGAAGCTTTCTTT.

The chain is built from TRBV19 and TRBJ1-5; D may be TRBD1 (5 bases). The germline gives CDR1 LNHDA, CDR2 SQIVND (reference sequence). Trimming removed 7 bases from V and 2 bases from J, with 15 bases in between. This CDR3 has 15 amino acids. The CDR3 nucleotides are TGTGCCAGTACCCTGGGGGGTTCTGGCAATCAGCCCCAGCATTTT. It encodes CASTLGGSGNQPQHF.

In regard to this clone: Other DNA sequences within the sample encode an identical CDR3. The chain links TRBV18 to TRBJ2-7; 7 bases fit TRBD2. The CDR3 extends over 15 amino acids. Germline-derived CDR1 and CDR2 are KGHSH and LQKENI. V was pared by 2 bases and J by 0 bases, with 4 bases of the junction left unmatched. The CDR3 sequence is CASSPGGGSSYEQYF. The CDR3 nucleotides read TGTGCCAGCTCACCAGGCGGGGGTTCCTCCTACGAGCAGTACTTC. Full variable domain (missing parts from reference TRBV18 and TRBJ2-7): NAGVMQNPRHLVRRRGQEARLRCSPMKGHSHVYWYRQLPEEGLKFMVYLQKENIIDESGMPKERFSAEFPKEGPSILRIQQVVRGDSAAYFCASSPGGGSSYEQYFGPGTRLTVT.

The genes are TRBV6-1 and TRBJ2-1; D ambiguous. Germline assignment: CDR1 MNHNS and CDR2 SASEGT. V was shortened by 2 bases and J by 2 bases, with 13 bases between the two germline ends. The CDR3 is 16 residues long. CDR3 sequence: CASSESDSPPYNEQFF. For the CDR3, the DNA is TGTGCCAGCAGTGAATCAGATAGCCCTCCCTACAATGAGCAGTTCTTC.

CDR3 DNA sequence: TGTGCCAGCAATCAGGGGGACACAGATACGCAGTATTTT. Amino acids: CASNQGDTDTQYF. This sequence joins TRBV2 and TRBJ2-3; TRBD1 aligns across 7 bases. V was pared by 7 bases and J by 2 bases, with 3 bases of the junction left unmatched. The CDR3 covers 13 residues. In germline, CDR1 is SNHLY, CDR2 FYNNEI. Drawing the rest from reference TRBV2 and TRBJ2-3, the complete variable domain is EPEVTQTPSHQVTQMGQEVILRCVPISNHLYFYWYRQILGQKVEFLVSFYNNEISEKSEIFDDQFSVERPDGSNFTLKIRSTKLEDSAMYFCASNQGDTDTQYFGPGTRLTVL.

This clone was found a few times. This chain links TRBV21-1 with TRBJ2-5; the DNA was not used to check the table's D call, TRBD1. TRBV21-1 is flagged as a pseudogene. The CDR3 is 14 amino acids. The DNA of the CDR3 is TGTGCCAGCAGCAAAGGACAGGGGGCCGAGACCCAGTACTTC. The encoded protein is CASSKGQGAETQYF.

The chain is built from TRBV28 and TRBJ1-2; 7 bases fit TRBD1. After removal of 5 bases from V and 1 base from J, the junction contained 7 bases not matched to a gene. The CDR3 loop spans 15 amino acids. Germline V gene sequence: CDR1 MDHEN, CDR2 SYDVKM. This chain's CDR3 is CASSAPRDSNYGYTF. CDR3 sequence (DNA): TGTGCCAGCAGTGCACCTAGGGACAGTAACTATGGCTACACCTTC.

J is TRBJ1-2 and V is TRBV7-2; TRBD1 might be the D (5 bases). The germline V gene has CDR1 SGHTA and CDR2 FQGNSA. The CDR3 is made up of 16 amino acids. Between the trimmed V and J ends, which lost 3 bases and 0 bases, there was a span of 14 bases. The DNA for the CDR3 is TGTGCCAGCAGCTTGGTAGGGGCCCAAGCTAACTATGGCTACACCTTC. Translating gives CASSLVGAQANYGYTF.

The chain joins TRBV30 to TRBJ2-5, with D possibly being TRBD2 (6 bases). Trimming took off 2 bases at V and 3 bases at J, with 13 bases between the two ends. This CDR3 is built from 14 residues. Germline V gene lookup returns CDR1 GTSNPN and CDR2 SVGIG (reference sequence). In nucleotides, the CDR3 is TGTGCCTGGAGTCCTTTAACGGGAGAAGAGACCCAGTACTTC. This codes for CAWSPLTGEETQYF.

This chain connects TRBV6-5 to TRBJ2-1; 10 bases are shared with TRBD2. CDR1 and CDR2 (germline): MNHEY, SVGAGI. This CDR3 spans 16 amino acids. The J segment lost 5 bases and the V segment lost 1 base, leaving 5 bases of the junction unmatched. The CDR3 protein is CASSYLALAGDNEQFF. The DNA of the CDR3 is TGTGCCAGCAGTTACTTGGCGCTAGCGGGAGACAATGAGCAGTTCTTC.

The chain links TRBV5-1 to TRBJ1-2; a possible D gene is TRBD1 (5 bases). V was clipped by 4 bases and J by 6 bases, with 13 bases between them. Per the germline V gene, CDR1 is SGHRS and CDR2 is YFSETQ. The CDR3 covers 13 residues. Here the CDR3 DNA reads TGCGCCAGCAGCCTGGGGACGGACGATGGCTACACCTTC. Encoded protein: CASSLGTDDGYTF.

This clone occurred once. The chain joins TRBV5-4 to TRBJ1-1, with 7 positions matching TRBD1. The trim removed 0 bases at V and 6 bases at J, leaving 5 bases unmatched. Germline V gene data show CDR1 as SGHNT and CDR2 as YYREEE (reference sequence). CDR3 length: 14 residues. CDR3 bases: TGTGCCAGCAGCTTGGGGGCTCAGGGGGCTGAAGCTTTCTTT. Protein: CASSLGAQGAEAFF.

This sequence joins TRBV5-1 and TRBJ2-3; TRBD1 is a possible D gene (6 bases). The CDR3 runs to 14 residues. CDR1 and CDR2 from the germline V gene are SGHRS and YFSETQ. V was clipped by 6 bases and J by 5 bases, with 16 bases between them. This chain's CDR3 is CASTSGGAEDTQYF. In DNA, the CDR3 is TGCGCCAGCACGAGTGGGGGCGCCGAAGATACGCAGTATTTT.

The V and J genes are TRBV29-1 and TRBJ2-1; the D gene is possibly TRBD1 (5 bases). This CDR3 contains 15 residues. Trimming took 6 bases from V and 0 from J, leaving 15 bases between them. CDR1 and CDR2 from the germline V gene are SQVTM and ANQGSEA. The CDR3 spells CSVIQVRSSYNEQFF. The CDR3 DNA reads as TGCAGCGTAATACAGGTCCGAAGCTCCTACAATGAGCAGTTCTTC.

The chain uses TRBV9 and TRBJ1-2; D unresolved. V lost 0 bases, J lost 7 bases, and 13 bases lay in between. CDR1 is SGDLS and CDR2 is YYNGEE in the germline V gene. There are 14 residues in the CDR3. DNA for the CDR3: TGTGCCAGCAGCGTAGCGGCTGGGGTAGGTGGCTACACCTTC. Protein: CASSVAAGVGGYTF.

The rearrangement links TRBV14 to TRBJ2-5, with D unclear. Between the trimmed V and J ends, which lost 1 base and 4 bases, there was a span of 10 bases. Germline V gene lookup returns CDR1 SGHDN and CDR2 FVKESK. This CDR3 has 14 amino acids. CDR3 nucleotides: TGTGCCAGCAGCCAAGGCAGGTTGCGAGAGACCCAGTACTTC. Its protein is CASSQGRLRETQYF.